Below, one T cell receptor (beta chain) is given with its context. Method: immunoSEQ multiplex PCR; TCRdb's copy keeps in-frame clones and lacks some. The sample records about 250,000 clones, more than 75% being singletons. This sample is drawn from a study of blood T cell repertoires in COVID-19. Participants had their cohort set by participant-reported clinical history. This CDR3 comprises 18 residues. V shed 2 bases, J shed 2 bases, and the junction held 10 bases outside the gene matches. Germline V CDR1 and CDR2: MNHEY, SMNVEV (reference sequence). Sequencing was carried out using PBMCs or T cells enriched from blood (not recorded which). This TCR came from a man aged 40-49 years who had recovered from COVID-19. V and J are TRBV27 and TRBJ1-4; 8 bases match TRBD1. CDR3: CASSLVAARGPTNEKLFF. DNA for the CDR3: TGTGCCAGCAGTTTAGTAGCGGCCAGGGGGCCGACTAATGAAAAACTGTTTTTT.